This T cell receptor beta chain came from a study of blood T cell repertoires in COVID-19. The CDR3 runs to 12 residues. Germline V gene sequence: CDR1 SQVTM, CDR2 ANQGSEA. The ends lost 7 bases at V and 2 bases at J; junction bases unmatched: 3. Individuals aged roughly 18 to 95 years were recruited from 24 US areas. This table comes from immunoSEQ multiplex PCR, and its TCRdb copy is limited to in-frame clones, with some not included. The sample carries some 320,000 clones, 90% recorded once. The sample comprised PBMCs or T cells enriched from blood (not recorded which). This sequence joins TRBV29-1 and TRBJ1-1; 8 positions agree with TRBD1. This receptor was identified in a man aged 55 to 69 who had recovered from COVID-19. CDR3 DNA sequence: TGCAGCGGCGGACAGGGAAACACTGAAGCTTTCTTT. It yields the protein CSGGQGNTEAFF.